A selection of T cell receptor beta chains follows, all from one sample in a study of blood T cell repertoires in COVID-19. The protocol was immunoSEQ multiplex PCR, while the TCRdb copy is restricted to in-frame clones and leaves out a portion. The sample shows about 200,000 clones, 65% to 90% of them seen only once. Sequencing used peripheral blood. These receptors all stem from a man in his forties or fifties with acute or convalescent COVID-19. CDR3s include the opening cysteine and the closing phenylalanine or tryptophan. Each record gives: clone size, J gene, V gene, D gene, CDR3 DNA, CDR3 protein. D genes are given only for firm matches. Expanded clones get a size class; other rows say once, few or many, or leave the size out.

few	TRBJ2-7	TRBV11-2	-	TGTGCCAGCAGCTTAGTCGGCGTGGCACCCCACAGAAGCTCCTACGAGCAGTACTTC	CASSLVGVAPHRSSYEQYF
-	TRBJ1-1	TRBV20-1	-	TGCAGTGCTAGTGCCACAGGACAGAACACTGAAGCTTTCTTT	CSASATGQNTEAFF
-	TRBJ1-6	TRBV5-4	-	TGTGCCAGCAGACGGGAGGGTCCGAATTCACCCCTCCACTTT	CASRREGPNSPLHF
-	TRBJ1-4	TRBV5-1	TRBD1	TGCGCCAGCAGCCGACAGGGGACAACTAATGAAAAACTGTTTTTT	CASSRQGTTNEKLFF
-	TRBJ2-7	TRBV5-1	TRBD1	TGCGCCAGCAGCTTGGGCTCGACAGGGGACTACGAGCAGTACTTC	CASSLGSTGDYEQYF
-	TRBJ1-5	TRBV4-1	TRBD1	TGCGCCAGCAGCCTCGAGGGACAGGTACACCTTATGCATCAGCCCCAGCATTTT	CASSLEGQVHLMHQPQHF
-	TRBJ2-7	TRBV6-4	-	TGTGCCAGCAGTGAACTACTTGGATACGAGCAGTACTTC	CASSELLGYEQYF
-	TRBJ2-6	TRBV25-1	TRBD1	TGTGCCAGCAGTCGTGCGACAGGGGGTCAGGCCAACGTCCTGACTTTC	CASSRATGGQANVLTF
-	TRBJ1-6	TRBV11-1	-	TGTGCCAGCAGCCCTCGGGGCAGGGGTAATTCACCCCTCCACTTT	CASSPRGRGNSPLHF
once	TRBJ1-3	TRBV19	TRBD1	TGTGCCAGTAGTACCCACGGGACAGGCCGAAACACCATATATTTT	CASSTHGTGRNTIYF
-	TRBJ1-3	TRBV5-1	TRBD1	TGCGCCAGCAGCTGGGACAGTCTTTTGGAGGGAAACACCATATATTTT	CASSWDSLLEGNTIYF
-	TRBJ1-5	TRBV11-2	-	TGTGCCAGCAGCTTCAGTGCAGGGGTGAGCAATCAGCCCCAGCATTTT	CASSFSAGVSNQPQHF
-	TRBJ1-2	TRBV28	-	TGTGCCAGCAGCGTAGAAGCGGGAGGCTATGGCTACACCTTC	CASSVEAGGYGYTF
once	TRBJ1-2	TRBV5-1	TRBD1	TGCGCCAGCAGCTTGGGTTCAGGGGGCCGGCTGGACTATGGCTACACCTTC	CASSLGSGGRLDYGYTF
-	TRBJ2-1	TRBV19	-	TGTGCCAGTAGTAAGCGCCCCGCTGGCCGGAGGACCGTGAGCTCCTACAATGAGCAGTTCTTC	CASSKRPAGRRTVSSYNEQFF
-	TRBJ1-1	TRBV19	-	TGTGCCAGTAAGCCAGGGCGGTTGGGCACTGAAGCTTTCTTT	CASKPGRLGTEAFF
-	TRBJ2-7	TRBV5-1	-	TGCGCCAGCAGGGACAGTGTTTTAATCCACGAGCAGTACTTC	CASRDSVLIHEQYF
-	TRBJ2-2	TRBV11-1	-	TGTGCCAGCAGCTTAGTAGCCCCTCGGGAGCTGTTTTTT	CASSLVAPRELFF
-	TRBJ1-6	TRBV3-1/TRBV3-2	-	TGTGCCAGCAGCCAAATAAGGGGTGGAAATTCACCCCTCCACTTT	CASSQIRGGNSPLHF
-	TRBJ2-1	TRBV9	TRBD1	TGTGCCAGCAGCGCTCCTCCGGGACAGGGGGCTGATGAGCAGTTCTTC	CASSAPPGQGADEQFF
once	TRBJ1-1	TRBV19	TRBD1	TGTGCCAGTAGTATCGGACAGGGGGACATGAACACTGAAGCTTTCTTT	CASSIGQGDMNTEAFF
once	TRBJ1-3	TRBV7-9	TRBD1	TGTGCCAGCAGCTTCGGACAGGCCTCTGGAAACACCATATATTTT	CASSFGQASGNTIYF
-	TRBJ2-7	TRBV5-6	-	TGTGCCAGCAGTATTACCCCGGGAAGCTCCTACGAGCAGTACTTC	CASSITPGSSYEQYF
-	TRBJ1-5	TRBV30	-	TGTGCCTGGAGTGTACAGGGTCCCCAGCCCCAGCATTTT	CAWSVQGPQPQHF
-	TRBJ1-1	TRBV7-2	-	TGTGCCAGCAGCTGGACAGAGAACACTGAAGCTTTCTTT	CASSWTENTEAFF
once	TRBJ1-6	TRBV21-1	-	TGTGCCAGCAGCAAAGGGAGTCGGGGTGGGGCACCCCTCCACTTT	CASSKGSRGGAPLHF
-	TRBJ1-2	TRBV6-5	-	TGTGCCAGCAGGGGAGGACGGACCTATGGCTACACCTTC	CASRGGRTYGYTF
-	TRBJ1-6	TRBV12-5	-	TGTGCTAGTGGTTTGGAACCAGGGTTTGCACCCCTCCACTTT	CASGLEPGFAPLHF
-	TRBJ1-4	TRBV18	TRBD1	TGTGCCAGCTCATCGGGACAGGGGAATGAAAAACTGTTTTTT	CASSSGQGNEKLFF
once	TRBJ2-2	TRBV7-9	-	TGTGCCAGCAGCCGAGTTACCGACACCGGGGAGCTGTTTTTT	CASSRVTDTGELFF
-	TRBJ1-1	TRBV19	TRBD1	TGTGCCAGTAGTATTCAGAGGGGGCAATCGAACACTGAAGCTTTCTTT	CASSIQRGQSNTEAFF
-	TRBJ1-2	TRBV6-5	-	TGTGCCAGCATCCCCTTGGGGAGGGTCAACTATGGCTACACCTTC	CASIPLGRVNYGYTF
-	TRBJ1-5	TRBV11-2	-	TGTGCCAGCAGCCAATCAGGGGTCAATCAGCCCCAGCATTTT	CASSQSGVNQPQHF
once	TRBJ2-2	TRBV11-2	TRBD2	TGTGCCAGCAGCACCCAGAAGCGACTAGCGGGGGCCTCTCACCGGGAGCTGTTTTTT	CASSTQKRLAGASHRELFF
-	TRBJ1-4	TRBV18	-	TGTGCCAGCTCACCAAGAGAACAGGAAAAACTGTTTTTT	CASSPREQEKLFF
-	TRBJ1-6	TRBV7-9	TRBD1	TGTGCCAGCAGCTTTTTTGGGACAGGGGAGTCACCCCTCCACTTT	CASSFFGTGESPLHF
once	TRBJ1-5	TRBV7-2	-	TGTGCCAGCAGCTTAGAGGCGGGGGCCGGTCAGCCCCAGCATTTT	CASSLEAGAGQPQHF
-	TRBJ1-2	TRBV3-1/TRBV3-2	-	TGTGCCAGCAGCCAAGGGACAGACTATGGCTACACCTTC	CASSQGTDYGYTF
-	TRBJ1-1	TRBV7-6	-	TGTGCCAGCAGCTCCCGGCGAGGGGGGGGCTACAGGGACACTGAAGCTTTCTTT	CASSSRRGGGYRDTEAFF
-	TRBJ2-7	TRBV5-1	TRBD2	TGCGCCAGCAGCTCATCGGGACTAGCGGGGGTCTCCTACGAGCAGTACTTC	CASSSSGLAGVSYEQYF
-	TRBJ1-2	TRBV27	TRBD1	TGTGCCAGCAGGGCCCCGGGACAGAACTATGGCTACACCTTC	CASRAPGQNYGYTF
-	TRBJ2-6	TRBV5-1	TRBD1	TGCGCCAGCAGCGCGCAGGGGGCTAGGGCCAACGTCCTGACTTTC	CASSAQGARANVLTF
-	TRBJ2-1	TRBV10-1	TRBD2	TGCGCCAGCAGTGAAACCCGGGGGGGCCTTGGTCAGTTCTTC	CASSETRGGLGQFF
once	TRBJ1-6	TRBV6-1	-	TGTGCCAGCAGTGAACTCGTCGGCAGGGTACGTTCACCCCTCCACTTT	CASSELVGRVRSPLHF
once	TRBJ2-6	TRBV11-2	-	TGTGCCAGCAGCTTAGCAGGCTCTGGGGCCAACGTCCTGACTTTC	CASSLAGSGANVLTF
-	TRBJ2-7	TRBV6-2/TRBV6-3	-	TGTGCCAGCAGTTACTACGAGTCCTACGAGCAGTACTTC	CASSYYESYEQYF
few	TRBJ2-7	TRBV18	TRBD1	TGTGCCAGCTCAGTTGGGACAGCCACCTACGAGCAGTACTTC	CASSVGTATYEQYF
-	TRBJ1-1	TRBV11-2	-	TGTGCCAGCAGCTTAGATCTTAATGGTCCGCCGGGCACTGAAGCTTTCTTT	CASSLDLNGPPGTEAFF